The entry below describes one T cell receptor (beta chain). Its antigen is unknown. Base qualities are not recorded, but no much larger clone differs from it by a single base. The sample belongs to a study of cytomegalovirus exposure and HLA in healthy donors (dated by TCRdb to about 2017). Regarding the complete study: An earlier analysis of roughly 500 of the donors reported about 250 Gb of sequence data and around 110 million unique TCR beta sequences from roughly 180 million T cells. Donor age, sex, ethnicity and CMV serostatus were compiled together with the repertoire data. A handful of DR-DQ haplotypes were handled as single units for association and clustering because linkage in the cohort was strong. HLA typing covered class I and class II loci at four-digit resolution. An earlier analysis of 587 of the donors used high-throughput TCR beta sequencing to judge whether each TCR beta V gene segment behaved as functional or pseudogenic. A later genetic analysis took genome-wide SNP genotypes for about 65% of the 666 donors and used that subset as a discovery cohort. Besides the first cohort of under 700 subjects, a separate validation cohort made up of about 120 different subjects was used. Of the roughly 400 genotyped donors, 65% to 90% were placed in the genetic ancestry cluster associated with self-reported Caucasian donors. Using immunosequencing, the study profiled T cell repertoires from some 670 subjects and related those repertoires to cytomegalovirus serostatus. Typing coverage varied by locus: roughly 620-630 donors for A, B, C, DRB1 and DQB1; approximately 560 for DQA1; over 600 for DPA1; 450 to 480 for DPB1. Every discovery cohort repertoire had been produced on one sequencing platform. High-throughput TCR immunosequencing, statistical association of individual TCRs with disease status, and machine learning were combined to predict cytomegalovirus infection status. Rather than drawing on any new phenotypic data, the later analysis identified candidate immune exposures from TCR beta sequences and the way those sequences occurred across donors. To study patterns of TCR occurrence, a later analysis re-analyzed previously published TCR beta repertoires from around 660 donors and added high-resolution HLA genotyping. Roughly 300 gigabases of sequencing data and 70 million to 85 million unique TCR sequences were included in an early release covering under 650 HLA-typed donors. The study was designed to test whether signatures of past pathogen exposure could be identified by cataloging public T cell receptors. Across 300 to 500 genotyped donors of the cohort, an average of about 240,000 unique TCR beta nucleotide sequences per donor were sequenced, and 15% to 20% of those sequences were non-productive. Study-wide conclusions, independent of this receptor: In a later analysis, several top co-occurrence clusters were reported to appear linked to parvovirus B19, influenza, CMV and Epstein-Barr virus. In an earlier analysis of a few hundred of the donors, most TCR beta V segments were observed in productive rearrangements about 87% or about 30% of the time, broadly matching IMGT annotations. HLA typing was unavailable for some donors at each locus, so association tests used only the typed subset. A later genetic analysis associated a missense DCLRE1C variant with V-gene and J-gene trimming of TCR beta chains, and an independent cohort replicated the association. A total of around 150 TCR beta chains were listed by the study as associated with cytomegalovirus. Most CMV-associated TCR beta chains appeared to be HLA-restricted in a later analysis, and the HLA associations seemed to be driven largely by CMV exposure. A few of the identified cytomegalovirus-associated TCR beta chains were confirmed in vitro to be specific for cytomegalovirus antigens. Strong co-occurrence of HLA alleles, especially DR and DQ, made assigning TCR associations to individual alleles difficult. Presence/absence analyses assumed roughly uniform sequencing depth across donors, an assumption that may not hold. The classifier was reported to diagnose cytomegalovirus status with high specificity and sensitivity in both the original and validation cohorts. Immune exposure information for the cohort was limited to CMV serostatus. In a later analysis, HLA-associated TCR beta chains showed more clonal expansion and lower generation probabilities than non-associated chains that were equally common. The cohort was sequenced for TCR beta chains only, and without alpha or paired-chain data the features that could be detected were limited. Because the 87-base-pair reads could not distinguish some IMGT-functional V segments, including TRBV6-2 and TRBV6-3, those segments were excluded. The sequencing pipeline was judged likely to have produced a cluster of highly shared sequence variants as a technical artifact. Specific HLA alleles were associated with about 17,000 TCR beta sequences at a false discovery rate of 0.05 in a later analysis. Over 15 rarely observed V segments, including chromosome 9 orphons, were excluded from the earlier analysis of approximately 500 of the donors because counts were too low. A further reported finding was that TCR beta sequences accurately predicted the HLA-A and HLA-B alleles for most subjects in the first cohort. Most TCR sequences were seen in very few donors, while some public TCRs were found in many individuals. A later analysis found that TCR association rates varied across HLA loci, with DRB1 alleles showing the most associated TCRs and HLA-C alleles the fewest. Correlated functional status among segregating V segments might be attributable to linkage disequilibrium, but an unknown experimental factor could not be ruled out. In a later genetic analysis, fewer N-insertions in productive TCRs were reported among donors in an Asian-associated ancestry cluster than the roughly 700-donor mean. It was suggested by the authors that the approach could potentially be generalized to other disease states and immunological phenotypes.

In total, approximately 690 healthy bone marrow donors made up the cohort. At the time of sampling, every cohort member was nominally healthy, though immune exposures that went unrecorded were likely present. The donor was CMV seronegative and was included in the group of a few hundred seronegative cohort members. Each donor provided a peripheral blood sample, and peripheral blood mononuclear cells were used for TCR beta sequencing. Genomic DNA was extracted from the blood cell samples with the Qiagen DNeasy Blood Extraction Kit. Inclusive of the bounding cysteine and phenylalanine, the CDR3 is 17 residues long. CDR3 DNA is the only sequence kept; it has 51 bases, read in frame from the first base. Sequences MGHRA (CDR1) and YSYEKL (CDR2) are obtained from the germline V gene. Trimming accounts for 0 bases at V and 2 bases at J, while the number of junction bases matched to no gene is 7. Library creation used the immunoSEQ multiplex PCR assay. For the multiplex PCR, a mixture combining 60 forward primers for TCR Vbeta segments and 13 reverse primers for TCR Jbeta segments was used. A multiplex PCR assay on genomic DNA amplified the CDR3 region of rearranged TCR beta genes. Amplified TCR beta libraries were sequenced as 87-base-pair reads on the Illumina HiSeq System. On the authors' methods: A later analysis tallied tens of millions of unique TCR beta chains across the 666 repertoires, and approximately 12 million of those chains were shared by two or more donors. Raw reads were error-corrected and collapsed into unique sequences with a nearest-neighbor algorithm that merged closely related sequences to remove PCR and sequencing errors. V, D and J gene segments were assigned by aligning CDR3 sequences to IMGT reference sequences. For a sequence to be retained, a match of at least six nucleotides to both a V gene segment and a J gene segment was required. A rearrangement counted as productive if the CDR3 had no stop codons and remained in frame with V and J, and every other rearrangement counted as non-productive. Following IMGT convention, CDR3 was defined as the stretch from the second conserved V-encoded cysteine up to the conserved J-encoded phenylalanine. In an earlier analysis of 587 of the donors, sequences lacking an unambiguous match to a single V gene segment were excluded. An earlier analysis of a few hundred of the donors classified V segments as functional when productive rearrangements were above 56.7% and as segregating when the standard deviation between donors was above 5%. A statistical classification framework was built to diagnose cytomegalovirus status from the catalog of TCR beta chain sequences. In a later analysis, TCR nucleotide sequences were compared against IMGT/GENE-DB human TR gene sequences so that V and J genes could be assigned. The TCRdist pipeline was used in a later analysis to assign CDR3 sequences and most-parsimonious VDJ recombination scenarios. A later analysis defined each TCR beta chain by its CDR3 amino acid sequence plus V-gene family, and excluded reads lacking a unique V-gene family. To address suspected cross-contamination and a sequencing artifact, a later analysis removed around 600 highly shared, low-generation-probability nucleotide sequences. For each public chain, a later analysis derived a clonal expansion index from normalized ranks of inferred template counts within each repertoire. In a later analysis, generation probabilities were computed using a VDJ recombination model fitted to out-of-frame rearrangements, and the results were checked against IGoR. In a later analysis, hypergeometric tests were used to score TCR-TCR, TCR-HLA and TCR-CMV co-occurrence, with a repertoire-size bias correction applied to TCR pairs. To estimate false discovery rates, a later analysis permuted the HLA or CMV assignments 20 times. In a later analysis, co-occurring TCRs were grouped using DBSCAN, with TCRdist sequence similarity added in when clustering inside HLA-allele-positive subsets. Co-occurrence clustering excluded repertoires with fewer than 30,000 or more than 120,000 public chains, plus five with anomalous nucleotide sharing. TCRdb limited this immuneACCESS table to in-frame rearrangements with V and J called. A share of clones is missing; checked studies link under half to unresolved V genes, and the rest is unexplained. Clone size and the V and J calls come from that table; the DNA yielded D and trimming. The sample profile shows 150,000 to 200,000 clones; 80% of them were found once. Together, the top ten hold under 6% of the sample.

The sequenced sample consisted of PBMCs. The V and J genes are TRBV4-1 and TRBJ2-7; 10 bases in the junction line up with TRBD2. The source of this sequence is a man aged 25 to 40 in good health and CMV-seronegative. The DNA sequence follows: TGCGCCAGCAGCCAAGAGAAACTAGCGGGGTTAACCTACGAGCAGTACTTC. Its protein product is CASSQEKLAGLTYEQYF.